Presented here are 18 T cell receptor beta chains from one specimen sequenced in a study of blood T cell repertoires in COVID-19. Here immunoSEQ multiplex PCR was the method, and the copy in TCRdb shows in-frame clones only, minus some. This table holds over 100,000 clones, around four fifths found once. The sample consisted of peripheral blood. The receptors shown here come from a man aged 60 to 69 with active or convalescent COVID-19.

The rearrangement uses TRBV2 and TRBJ2-2, with TRBD2 as a possible D gene (5 bases). The CDR3 consists of 13 residues. Trimming stripped 8 bases from V and 6 bases from J, with 13 bases between. The germline V gene has CDR1 SNHLY and CDR2 FYNNEI. The CDR3 region has the DNA TGTGCCAGCGCCCCGAACGGGGCCGGGGAGCTGTTTTTT. This translates into CASAPNGAGELFF.

This clone came up once. Other DNA sequences in this specimen translate into the identical CDR3. The chain employs TRBV11-2 and TRBJ2-1; D not resolved. The germline V and J ends were trimmed by 1 base and 5 bases, with 6 bases remaining between them. This CDR3 is 13 amino acids long. Germline V lookup: CDR1 SGHAT, CDR2 FQNNGV. CDR3 loop: CASSLGLNNEQFF. In nucleotides, the CDR3 is TGTGCCAGCAGCTTAGGTCTAAACAATGAGCAGTTCTTC.

The V call is TRBV7-3, the J call TRBJ2-7; 11 nucleotides line up with TRBD2. With 5 bases clipped from V and 0 bases from J, the junction kept 3 bases outside the gene matches. From germline, CDR1 is SGHTA and CDR2 FQGTGA. The CDR3 loop spans 15 amino acids. CDR3: CASSPGLAGSYEQYF. The CDR3 DNA reads TGTGCCAGCAGCCCTGGACTAGCGGGCTCCTACGAGCAGTACTTC.

This clone has a single count. This chain uses TRBV10-3 with TRBJ1-5; 9 bases are a match to TRBD1. The CDR3 spans 15 residues. CDR1 and CDR2 from the germline V gene are ENHRY and SYGVKD. The V and J ends lost 6 bases and 5 bases, in that order; junction bases with no gene match: 8. The CDR3 loop reads CAISYGTGRDQPQHF. DNA for the CDR3: TGTGCCATCAGCTACGGGACAGGGAGAGATCAGCCCCAGCATTTT.

V is TRBV13 and J is TRBJ2-1, with 7 bases that match TRBD2. The CDR3 has 17 amino acids. V was pared by 4 bases and J by 0 bases, with 9 bases of the junction left unmatched. Germline V gene lookup returns CDR1 PRHDT and CDR2 FYEKMQ (reference sequence). CDR3 nucleotide sequence: TGTGCCAGCAGCTCCACTAGGGGCGGGAGCTCCTACAATGAGCAGTTCTTC. This sequence encodes CASSSTRGGSSYNEQFF.

The sample holds a few counts of this clone. The J gene is TRBJ2-7, the V gene TRBV5-4; D is perhaps TRBD2 (5 bases). CDR1 and CDR2 (germline): SGHNT, YYREEE (reference sequence). This CDR3 contains 13 residues. Trimming removed 1 base at V and 3 bases at J, with 8 bases between. CDR3 sequence: CASSLYEGYEQYF. The CDR3 coding sequence is TGTGCCAGCAGCTTGTATGAGGGCTACGAGCAGTACTTC.

The V call is TRBV7-9, the J call TRBJ2-7; 10 bases match TRBD2. CDR1 is SEHNR, CDR2 FQNEAQ, per germline (reference sequence). This CDR3 region has 14 residues. Unmatched junction bases numbered 4, after V lost 1 base and J lost 7 bases. Here the CDR3 DNA reads TGTGCCAGCAGCTTAGAGTCTAGCGGGAGTGAGCAGTACTTC. Encoded protein: CASSLESSGSEQYF.

J is TRBJ1-1 and V is TRBV30; D perhaps matches TRBD1 (5 bases). V lost 7 bases and J lost 0, with 15 bases in between. The CDR3 is 14 amino acids. CDR1 and CDR2 (germline): GTSNPN, SVGIG (reference sequence). CDR3: CASGEGRMNTEAFF. CDR3 coding DNA: TGTGCCTCGGGGGAGGGTCGGATGAACACTGAAGCTTTCTTT.

This clone came up a few times. The same CDR3 can be traced to other DNA sequences in this sample. This chain connects TRBV6-5 to TRBJ2-7, with D maybe TRBD1 (6 bases). This CDR3 contains 14 residues. V lost 4 bases, J lost 5 bases, and 15 bases lay in between. The germline V gene encodes CDR1 MNHEY and CDR2 SVGAGI. CDR3 protein: CASSSPTGKDEQYF. In DNA, the CDR3 is TGTGCCAGCAGTTCACCGACAGGAAAGGACGAGCAGTACTTC.

This clone turned up a few times. This sequence joins TRBV24-1 and TRBJ2-3, with TRBD1 matching over 8 bases. The length of the CDR3 is 16 residues. The J segment lost 5 bases and the V segment lost 1 base, leaving 7 bases of the junction unmatched. Germline lookup yields CDR1 KGHDR and CDR2 SFDVKD. The chain's CDR3 is CATSDFGRGRRDTQYF. CDR3 in DNA: TGTGCCACCAGTGATTTCGGCAGGGGGCGGAGAGATACGCAGTATTTT.

V is TRBV20-1 and J is TRBJ2-7; D is ambiguous. The V end lost 3 bases, the J end lost 2 bases, and 8 bases lay between the germline ends. This CDR3 region has 12 residues. Germline V lookup: CDR1 DFQATT, CDR2 SNEGSKA (reference sequence). CDR3 sequence (DNA): TGCAGTGCTAGTGGCGGCACCTACGAGCAGTACTTC. It is translated as CSASGGTYEQYF.

This chain's CDR3 is CASSFTSGRAYEQYF. DNA for the CDR3: TGTGCCAGCAGCTTTACTAGCGGGAGGGCCTACGAGCAGTACTTC. The rearrangement uses TRBV9 and TRBJ2-7; 13 bases fit TRBD2. Trimming at V came to 4 bases and at J to 2 bases, leaving 3 bases not matched to a gene. CDR1 is SGDLS, CDR2 YYNGEE, per germline. The CDR3 is 15 residues long.

J is TRBJ2-5 and V is TRBV11-2; the D gene is possibly TRBD1 (5 bases). CDR3 length: 15 residues. The ends were cut back, 0 bases at V and 2 bases at J, with 10 bases in the middle. Germline CDR1 reads SGHAT; CDR2 reads FQNNGV. The CDR3 loop reads CASSLDGAAQETQYF. The CDR3 DNA follows: TGTGCCAGCAGCTTAGATGGGGCCGCACAAGAGACCCAGTACTTC. The full variable domain, its missing parts supplied by reference TRBV11-2 and TRBJ2-5, is EAGVAQSPRYKIIEKRQSVAFWCNPISGHATLYWYQQILGQGPKLLIQFQNNGVVDDSQLPKDRFSAERLKGVDSTLKIQPAKLEDSAVYLCASSLDGAAQETQYFGPGTRLLVL.

V gene TRBV24-1 combines with J gene TRBJ2-1; maybe TRBD2 (6 bases). Trimming took 0 bases from V and 9 from J, leaving 8 bases between them. Germline CDR1 and CDR2: KGHDR and SFDVKD. This CDR3 is 13 amino acids long. The CDR3 DNA is TGTGCCACCAGTGATTTGAGGGGAGGTGAGCAGTTCTTC. Its protein product is CATSDLRGGEQFF.

The sample holds one count of this clone. The gene calls are TRBV18 and TRBJ2-7; 10 bases are a match to TRBD1. Germline CDR1 is KGHSH and CDR2 is LQKENI. The CDR3 covers 16 residues. V was pared by 5 bases and J by 5 bases, with 12 bases of the junction left unmatched. CDR3 residues: CASSVSGTGDLDEQYF. CDR3 DNA: TGTGCCAGCTCAGTTTCCGGGACAGGGGATTTAGACGAGCAGTACTTC. Full variable domain (missing parts from reference TRBV18 and TRBJ2-7): NAGVMQNPRHLVRRRGQEARLRCSPMKGHSHVYWYRQLPEEGLKFMVYLQKENIIDESGMPKERFSAEFPKEGPSILRIQQVVRGDSAAYFCASSVSGTGDLDEQYFGPGTRLTVT.

This clone was detected a few times. The chain recombines TRBV24-1 with TRBJ2-3; 11 bases align to TRBD2. This CDR3 spans 16 amino acids. Germline CDR1 and CDR2: KGHDR and SFDVKD. Trimming cost V 7 bases and J 0 bases; bases outside gene matches: 5. The CDR3 reads CATRQGLAVSTDTQYF. CDR3 coding DNA: TGTGCCACCAGGCAGGGACTAGCGGTTAGCACAGATACGCAGTATTTT.

The chain recombines TRBV5-6 with TRBJ2-5; D gene unclear. The CDR3 is made up of 14 amino acids. Germline V lookup: CDR1 SGHDT, CDR2 YYEEEE. Trimming cost V 1 base and J 4 bases, with 11 bases left between them. The CDR3 protein is CASSLSELPETQYF. Here the CDR3 DNA reads TGTGCCAGCAGCTTGAGCGAACTCCCAGAGACCCAGTACTTC. The variable domain in full, completed from reference TRBV5-6 and TRBJ2-5, reads DAGVTQSPTHLIKTRGQQVTLRCSPKSGHDTVSWYQQALGQGPQFIFQYYEEEERQRGNFPDRFSGHQFPNYSSELNVNALLLGDSALYLCASSLSELPETQYFGPGTRLLVL.

The chain recombines TRBV29-1 with TRBJ2-5, with 8 bases lining up with TRBD2. CDR1 SQVTM and CDR2 ANQGSEA come from the germline V gene. This CDR3 contains 17 residues. Trimming at V came to 2 bases and at J to 2 bases, leaving 13 bases not matched to a gene. CDR3 amino acids: CSVERGGSGRGQETQYF. Written as DNA, the CDR3 is TGCAGCGTTGAAAGGGGAGGGAGCGGGAGAGGGCAAGAGACCCAGTACTTC. Using reference TRBV29-1 and TRBJ2-5 for the parts outside the CDR3, the full variable domain is SAVISQKPSRDICQRGTSLTIQCQVDSQVTMMFWYRQQPGQSLTLIATANQGSEATYESGFVIDKFPISRPNLTFSTLTVSNMSPEDSSIYLCSVERGGSGRGQETQYFGPGTRLLVL.